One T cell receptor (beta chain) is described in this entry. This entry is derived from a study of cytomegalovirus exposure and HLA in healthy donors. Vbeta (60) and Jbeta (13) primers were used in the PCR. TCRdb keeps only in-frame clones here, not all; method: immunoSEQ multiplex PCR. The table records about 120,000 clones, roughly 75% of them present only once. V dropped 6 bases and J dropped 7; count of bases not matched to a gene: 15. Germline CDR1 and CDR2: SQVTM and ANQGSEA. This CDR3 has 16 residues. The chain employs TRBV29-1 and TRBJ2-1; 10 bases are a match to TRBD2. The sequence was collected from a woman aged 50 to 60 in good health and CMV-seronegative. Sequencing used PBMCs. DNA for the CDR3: TGCAGCGTCGAACTGGGAGTGCTAGCGGGAGCGAATGAGCAGTTCTTC. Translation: CSVELGVLAGANEQFF.